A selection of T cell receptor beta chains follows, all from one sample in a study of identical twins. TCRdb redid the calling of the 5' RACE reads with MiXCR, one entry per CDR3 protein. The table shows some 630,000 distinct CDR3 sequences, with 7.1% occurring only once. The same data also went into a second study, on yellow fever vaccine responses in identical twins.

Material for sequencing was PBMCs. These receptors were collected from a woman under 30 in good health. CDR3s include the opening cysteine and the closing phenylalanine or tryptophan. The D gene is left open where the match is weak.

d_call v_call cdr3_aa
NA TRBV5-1 CASSSLGGGAQDEQFF
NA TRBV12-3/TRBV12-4 CASSLTGGGGNTIYF
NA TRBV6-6 CASRWNNEQFF
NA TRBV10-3 CAISAGEEETQYF
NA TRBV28 CASSFPTEYSYEQYF
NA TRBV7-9 CASSSQITGGYTF
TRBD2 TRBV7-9 CARASGSLSSTDTQYF
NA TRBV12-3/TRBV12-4 CASSFGSPEQFF
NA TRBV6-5 CASSYTPTAMNTGAFF
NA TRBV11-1 CASSFARVGRETQYF
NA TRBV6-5 CASSYSGVPYNEQFF
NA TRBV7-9 CASSLVALGTGELFF
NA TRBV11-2 CASSPRGHKVF
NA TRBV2 CASRPGPFYNEQFF
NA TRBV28 CASSPPGVAFGSYNEQFF
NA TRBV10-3 CAISDPTAGNTGELFF
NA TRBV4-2 CASSQDGSETQYF
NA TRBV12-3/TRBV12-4 CASSLGRGARETQYF
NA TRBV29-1 CSARLGIDTIYF
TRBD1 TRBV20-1 CSARKTGDSNQPQHF
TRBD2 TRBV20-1 CSARRLAGRTDTQYF
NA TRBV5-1 CASSEERGYEQYF
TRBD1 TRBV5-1 CASSLQGSRRETQYF
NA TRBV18 CASSPRSGGSDEQFF
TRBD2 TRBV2 CASSVDPKERGLTDTQYF
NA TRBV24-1 CASGWWGADTQYF
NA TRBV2 CASSPGLETGELFF
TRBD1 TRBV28 CASSPSGTGGGEKLFF
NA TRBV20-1 CSARRRDNEQFF
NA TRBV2 CASSNPPTDTQYF
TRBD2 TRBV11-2 CASSSQLAGGPQAQYF
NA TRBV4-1 CASSQQTGDSHYEQYF
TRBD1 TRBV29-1 CSVEDGQGVIEAFF
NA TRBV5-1 CASSKQSPSLFQFF
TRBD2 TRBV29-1 CSVGGLAGGPDDFF
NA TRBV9 CASSVAPEIRTDTQYF
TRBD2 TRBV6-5 CASSYEGLAGADTQYF
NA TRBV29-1 CSVVPYTQETQYF
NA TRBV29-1 CSVVTGQTQYF
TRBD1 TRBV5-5 CASSGTGDPNEKLFF
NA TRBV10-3 CAISTGPGSYEQYF